Below, one T cell receptor beta chain is given with its context. The antigen remains unidentified. This record comes from a study of T cells after yellow fever vaccination. Study-wide results and limits: Boosting was followed by the reappearance of most primary-vaccination clones (just under 97% CD4, about 88% CD8).

TCRdb re-called the 5' RACE reads through MiXCR, storing one row per CDR3 protein. The repertoire holds 310,000 or so distinct CDR3 sequences, roughly 6.8% seen once, with 15% to 20% in the top ten. The TCR originated in a man between 18 and 29 years old who received the YFV17D yellow fever vaccine. Sequenced here: PBMCs, sampled around 45 days after the first yellow fever vaccination.

The CDR3 here is CASSWGLALDTQYF. CDR3 bases: TGCGCCAGCAGCTGGGGGCTAGCCTTAGATACGCAGTATTTT. The rearrangement joins TRBV5-1 to TRBJ2-3, with a tentative D call TRBD1 (6 bases). This CDR3 is 14 amino acids long. V lost 3 bases to trimming and J lost 5 bases, with 13 bases between them. Germline CDR1 reads SGHRS; CDR2 reads YFSETQ.